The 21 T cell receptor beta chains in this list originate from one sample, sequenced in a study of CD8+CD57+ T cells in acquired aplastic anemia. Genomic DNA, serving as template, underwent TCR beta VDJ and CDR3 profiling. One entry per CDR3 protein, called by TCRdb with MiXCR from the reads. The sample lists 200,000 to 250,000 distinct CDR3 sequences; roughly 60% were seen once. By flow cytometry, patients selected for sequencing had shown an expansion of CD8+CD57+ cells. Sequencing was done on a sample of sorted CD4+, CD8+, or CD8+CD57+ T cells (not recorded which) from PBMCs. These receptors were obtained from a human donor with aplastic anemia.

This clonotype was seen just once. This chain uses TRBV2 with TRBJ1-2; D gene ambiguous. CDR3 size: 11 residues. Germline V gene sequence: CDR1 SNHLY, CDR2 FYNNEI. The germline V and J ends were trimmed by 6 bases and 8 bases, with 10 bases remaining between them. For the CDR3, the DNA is TGTGCCAGCAGCGAGGATAGGGGCTACACCTTC. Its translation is CASSEDRGYTF.

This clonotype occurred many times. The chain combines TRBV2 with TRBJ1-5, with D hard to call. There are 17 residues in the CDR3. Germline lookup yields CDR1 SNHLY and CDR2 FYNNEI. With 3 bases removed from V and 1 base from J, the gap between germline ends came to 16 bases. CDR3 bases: TGTGCCAGCAGTGACGGTCAGCCCCTAGGGAGCAATCAGCCCCAGCATTTT. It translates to CASSDGQPLGSNQPQHF.

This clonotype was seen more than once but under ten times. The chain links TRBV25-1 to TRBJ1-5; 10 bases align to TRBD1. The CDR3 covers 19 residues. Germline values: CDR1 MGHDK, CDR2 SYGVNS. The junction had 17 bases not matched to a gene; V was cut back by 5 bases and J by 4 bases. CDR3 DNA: TGTGCCAGCAGTCCCTCGGACAGGGGGTGGGAAATTTGGAATCAGCCCCAGCATTTT. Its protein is CASSPSDRGWEIWNQPQHF.

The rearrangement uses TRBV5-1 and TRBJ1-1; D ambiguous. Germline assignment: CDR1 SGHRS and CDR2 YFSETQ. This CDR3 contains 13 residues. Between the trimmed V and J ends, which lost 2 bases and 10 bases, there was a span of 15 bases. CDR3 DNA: TGCGCCAGCAGCTTTCGAAACACGCGAGGAGCTTTCTTT. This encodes CASSFRNTRGAFF.

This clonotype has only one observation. This CDR3 is CASSSLLGSLGTETSGHYEQYF. The DNA of the CDR3 is TGTGCCAGCAGTTCCTTACTCGGGTCATTAGGTACGGAGACTAGCGGACACTACGAGCAGTACTTC. The chain carries TRBV6-1 and TRBJ2-7; the match to TRBD2 covers 9 bases. This CDR3 comprises 22 residues. Trimming removed 5 bases from V and 3 bases from J; junction bases left unmatched: 29. Germline V gene lookup returns CDR1 MNHNS and CDR2 SASEGT.

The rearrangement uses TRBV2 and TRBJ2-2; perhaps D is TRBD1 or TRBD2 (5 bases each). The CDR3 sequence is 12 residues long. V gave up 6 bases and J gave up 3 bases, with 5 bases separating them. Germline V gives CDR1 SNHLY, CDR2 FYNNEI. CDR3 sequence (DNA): TGTGCCAGCAGGGGGGACACCGGGGAGCTGTTTTTT. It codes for CASRGDTGELFF.

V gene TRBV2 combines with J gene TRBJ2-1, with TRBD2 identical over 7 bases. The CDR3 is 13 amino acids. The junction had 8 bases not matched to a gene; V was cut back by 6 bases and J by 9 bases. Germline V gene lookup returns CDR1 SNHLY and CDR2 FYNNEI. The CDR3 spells CASRQLAWGEQFF. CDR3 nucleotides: TGTGCCAGCAGACAACTAGCGTGGGGTGAGCAGTTCTTC. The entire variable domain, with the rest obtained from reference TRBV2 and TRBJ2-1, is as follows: EPEVTQTPSHQVTQMGQEVILRCVPISNHLYFYWYRQILGQKVEFLVSFYNNEISEKSEIFDDQFSVERPDGSNFTLKIRSTKLEDSAMYFCASRQLAWGEQFFGPGTRLTVL.

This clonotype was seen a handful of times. CDR3 sequence (DNA): TGTGCCATCAGTGAAGGGGACAGGGGCGGGTACGAGCAGTACTTC. Translated, it gives CAISEGDRGGYEQYF. The V call is TRBV10-3, the J call TRBJ2-7, with TRBD1 matching 10 bases. Germline CDR1 ENHRY, CDR2 SYGVKD. The ends lost 3 bases at V and 4 bases at J; junction bases unmatched: 6. This CDR3 comprises 15 residues.

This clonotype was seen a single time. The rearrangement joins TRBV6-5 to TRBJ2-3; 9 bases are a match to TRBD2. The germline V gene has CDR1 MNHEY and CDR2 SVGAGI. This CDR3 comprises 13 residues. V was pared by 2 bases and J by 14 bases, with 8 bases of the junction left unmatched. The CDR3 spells CASSYGAGGSLYF. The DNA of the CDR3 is TGTGCCAGCAGTTACGGAGCGGGAGGTTCTCTGTATTTT.

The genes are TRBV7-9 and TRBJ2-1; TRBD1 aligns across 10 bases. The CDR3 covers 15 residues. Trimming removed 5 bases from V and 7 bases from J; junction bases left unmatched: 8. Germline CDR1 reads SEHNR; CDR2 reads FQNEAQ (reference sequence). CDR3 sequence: CASSLTWTGGNEQFF. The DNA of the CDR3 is TGTGCCAGCAGCCTCACATGGACAGGGGGGAATGAGCAGTTCTTC. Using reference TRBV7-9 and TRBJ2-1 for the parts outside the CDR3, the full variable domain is DTGVSQNPRHKITKRGQNVTFRCDPISEHNRLYWYRQTLGQGPEFLTYFQNEAQLEKSRLLSDRFSAERPKGSFSTLEIQRTEQGDSAMYLCASSLTWTGGNEQFFGPGTRLTVL.

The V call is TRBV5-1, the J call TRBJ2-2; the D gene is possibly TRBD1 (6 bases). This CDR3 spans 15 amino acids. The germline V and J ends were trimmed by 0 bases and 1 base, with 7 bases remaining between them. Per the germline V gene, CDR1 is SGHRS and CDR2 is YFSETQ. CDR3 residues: CASSLAGQNTGELFF. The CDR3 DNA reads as TGCGCCAGCAGCTTGGCGGGACAGAACACCGGGGAGCTGTTTTTT. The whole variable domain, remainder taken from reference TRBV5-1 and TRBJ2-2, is KAGVTQTPRYLIKTRGQQVTLSCSPISGHRSVSWYQQTPGQGLQFLFEYFSETQRNKGNFPGRFSGRQFSNSRSEMNVSTLELGDSALYLCASSLAGQNTGELFFGEGSRLTVL.

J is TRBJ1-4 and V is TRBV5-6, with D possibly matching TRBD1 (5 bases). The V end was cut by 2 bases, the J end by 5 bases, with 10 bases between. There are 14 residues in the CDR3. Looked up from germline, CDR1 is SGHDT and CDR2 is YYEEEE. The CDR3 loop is CASSFRQTNEKLFF. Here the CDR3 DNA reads TGTGCCAGCAGCTTTAGACAGACGAATGAAAAACTGTTTTTT.

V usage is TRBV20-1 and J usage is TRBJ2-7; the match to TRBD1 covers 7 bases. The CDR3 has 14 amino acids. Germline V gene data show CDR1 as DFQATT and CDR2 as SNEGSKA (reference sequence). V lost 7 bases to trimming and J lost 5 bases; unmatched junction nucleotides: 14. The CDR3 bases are TGCAGTGTTACCCGACAGGGTATCGTGGACGAGCAGTACTTC. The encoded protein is CSVTRQGIVDEQYF.

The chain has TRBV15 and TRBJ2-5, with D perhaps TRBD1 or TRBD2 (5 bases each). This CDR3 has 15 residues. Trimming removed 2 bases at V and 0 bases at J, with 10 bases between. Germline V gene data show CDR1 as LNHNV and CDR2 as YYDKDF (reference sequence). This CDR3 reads CATSRTGTNQETQYF. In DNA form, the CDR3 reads TGTGCCACCAGCAGAACCGGGACGAACCAAGAGACCCAGTACTTC.

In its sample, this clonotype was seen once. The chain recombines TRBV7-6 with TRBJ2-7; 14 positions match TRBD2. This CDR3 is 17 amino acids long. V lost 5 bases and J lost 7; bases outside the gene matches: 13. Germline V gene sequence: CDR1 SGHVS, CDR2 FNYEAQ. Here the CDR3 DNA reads TGTGCCAGCAGCCGTATAAAAGGACTAGCGGGGGGTAGGGAGCAGTACTTC. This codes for CASSRIKGLAGGREQYF.

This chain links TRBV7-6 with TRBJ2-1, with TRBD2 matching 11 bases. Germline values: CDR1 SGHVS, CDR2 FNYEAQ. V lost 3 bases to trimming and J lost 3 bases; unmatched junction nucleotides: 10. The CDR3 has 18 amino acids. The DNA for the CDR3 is TGTGCCAGCAGCTTTCTCTCGGGAACTAGCGGGAGCTACAATGAGCAGTTCTTC. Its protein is CASSFLSGTSGSYNEQFF.

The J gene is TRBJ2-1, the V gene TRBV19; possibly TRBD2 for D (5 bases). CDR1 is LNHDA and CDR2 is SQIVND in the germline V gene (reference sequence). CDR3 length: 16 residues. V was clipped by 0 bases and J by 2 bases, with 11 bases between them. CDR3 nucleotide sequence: TGTGCCAGTAGTATAGACGGACTGACTACCTACAATGAGCAGTTCTTC. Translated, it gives CASSIDGLTTYNEQFF.

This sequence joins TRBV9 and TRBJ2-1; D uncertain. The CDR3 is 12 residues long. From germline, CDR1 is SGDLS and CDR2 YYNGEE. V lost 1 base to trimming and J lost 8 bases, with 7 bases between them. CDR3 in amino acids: CASSVLGYEQFF. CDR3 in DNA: TGTGCCAGCAGCGTACTAGGGTATGAGCAGTTCTTC.

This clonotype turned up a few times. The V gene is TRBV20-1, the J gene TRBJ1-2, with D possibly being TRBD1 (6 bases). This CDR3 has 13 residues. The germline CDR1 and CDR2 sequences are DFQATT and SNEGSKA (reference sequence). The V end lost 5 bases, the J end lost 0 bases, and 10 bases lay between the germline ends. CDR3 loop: CSAEGQSNYGYTF. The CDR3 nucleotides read TGCAGTGCTGAGGGACAATCTAACTATGGCTACACCTTC.

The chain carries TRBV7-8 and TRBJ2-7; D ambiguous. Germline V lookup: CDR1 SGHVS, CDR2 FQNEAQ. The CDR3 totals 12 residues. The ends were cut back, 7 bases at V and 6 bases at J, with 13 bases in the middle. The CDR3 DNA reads TGTGCCAGCACGCTAGTCGTCGGCGAGCAGTACTTC. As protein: CASTLVVGEQYF.

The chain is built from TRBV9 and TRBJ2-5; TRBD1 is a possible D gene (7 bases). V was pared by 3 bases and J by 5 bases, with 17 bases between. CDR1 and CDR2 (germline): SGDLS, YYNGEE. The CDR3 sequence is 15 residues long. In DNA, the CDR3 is TGTGCCAGCAGCGCCCCGCAGGGGGGTAGGGAGACCCAGTACTTC. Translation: CASSAPQGGRETQYF.